A single sample is the source of the 22 T cell receptor beta chains below, sequenced in a study of molecular identifiers for immune sequencing clone quantification. TCRdb re-called the PCR reads through MiXCR, storing one row per CDR3 protein. This sample has 600,000 to 650,000 distinct CDR3 sequences, with just under 20% found just once. Source material: naive CD8+ T cells from blood, with Jurkat cell RNA spiked in. Subset in this sample: FACS-sorted CD8+CD4-CCR7+CD45RA+ naive T cells. Receptors were obtained from a human donor in good health. Some libraries in this study had Jurkat cell RNA spiked in.

The chain employs TRBV2 and TRBJ2-7; the D gene could be TRBD1 or TRBD2 (5 bases each). V lost 3 bases and J lost 1, with 22 bases in between. The germline CDR1 and CDR2 sequences are SNHLY and FYNNEI. There are 18 residues in the CDR3. The CDR3 region is CASSESLGVNPLSYEQYF. The CDR3 coding sequence is TGTGCCAGCAGTGAGAGTTTGGGGGTTAACCCGCTTTCCTACGAGCAGTACTTC.

Ten or more counts support this clonotype. The DNA for the CDR3 is TGCGCCAGCAGCCAAGGCAGGTCCGGGACAGAAGAAGAGACCCAGTACTTC. As protein: CASSQGRSGTEEETQYF. V is TRBV4-1 and J is TRBJ2-5, with 7 nucleotides matching TRBD1. The CDR3 runs 17 residues. In germline, CDR1 is MGHRA, CDR2 YSYEKL. V lost 1 base and J lost 3; bases outside the gene matches: 11.

To note about this clonotype: Since no conserved phenylalanine or tryptophan closes the CDR3, a read error is the likely cause. The V and J genes are TRBV29-1 and TRBJ2-3; 7 bases agree with TRBD2. The CDR3 is 11 amino acids. Looked up from germline, CDR1 is SQVTM and CDR2 is ANQGSEA. The CDR3 loop is CSAGEFDTQYS. In DNA form, the CDR3 reads TGCAGTGCGGGGGAGTTCGATACGCAGTATTCT.

This clonotype was seen repeatedly, ten times or more. This chain connects TRBV6-6 to TRBJ2-3; possible D gene TRBD1, 5 bases. This CDR3 region has 15 residues. V was pared by 0 bases and J by 4 bases, with 11 bases between. Germline CDR1 is MNHNY and CDR2 is SVGAGI (reference sequence). The DNA of the CDR3 is TGTGCCAGCAGTTACTCGTCCGACAGTGCAGATACGCAGTATTTT. Its translation is CASSYSSDSADTQYF.

The rearrangement uses TRBV7-9 and TRBJ1-2; D is undetermined. Germline V gene sequence: CDR1 SEHNR, CDR2 FQNEAQ (reference sequence). Trimming pared 2 bases from V and 6 bases from J, leaving 7 bases between. The CDR3 spans 12 residues. The chain's CDR3 is CASSLSDHGYTF. The CDR3 DNA sequence: TGTGCCAGCAGCTTAAGTGACCATGGCTACACCTTC.

This clonotype has a count of ten or more. The chain joins TRBV29-1 to TRBJ2-5; 10 bases fit TRBD2. Trimming cost V 3 bases and J 1 base; bases outside gene matches: 2. The CDR3 is 14 amino acids. Germline CDR1 SQVTM, CDR2 ANQGSEA. The CDR3 DNA follows: TGCAGCGTTGAGTTAGCGGGGGGCCAAGAGACCCAGTACTTC. Protein: CSVELAGGQETQYF.

As regards this clonotype: This may come from a read error, since a much larger clone is one base off. The V and J genes are TRBV6-2 or TRBV6-3 and TRBJ2-1; 12 bases are a match to TRBD2. Germline V CDR1 and CDR2: MNHEY, SVGEGT. The CDR3 is 15 residues long. After removal of 9 bases from V and 9 bases from J, the junction contained 12 bases not matched to a gene. Here the CDR3 DNA reads TGTGCCAGTTCCCGCCTAGCGGGAGGGTTGAGTGAGCAGTTCTTC. This gives the protein CASSRLAGGLSEQFF.

Concerning this clonotype itself: This may stem from a read error, because a much larger clone lies one nucleotide away. Because the CDR3 is missing its conserved closing phenylalanine or tryptophan, this is likely a read error. The chain combines TRBV13 with TRBJ1-2; D is unclear. Trimming stripped 4 bases from V and 7 bases from J, with 16 bases between. CDR1 and CDR2 from the germline V gene are PRHDT and FYEKMQ (reference sequence). The CDR3 spans 14 residues. The CDR3 DNA follows: TGTGCCAGCAGCTCCCGGGAAGGGATCACTGGCTACACCCTC. Its protein product is CASSSREGITGYTL.

In its sample, this clonotype was seen a few times. The J gene is TRBJ2-1, the V gene TRBV4-3, with 9 bases aligning to TRBD2. Germline V CDR1 and CDR2: LGHNA, YSLEER. Germline trimming cut 0 bases from V and 6 bases from J; bases unmatched to any gene: 6. The CDR3 loop spans 16 amino acids. CDR3 in DNA: TGCGCCAGCAGCCAAGATCTCATGACTAGCGGCAATGAGCAGTTCTTC. It codes for CASSQDLMTSGNEQFF.

About this clonotype: Being one base from a much bigger clone, this may be a read error. J is TRBJ1-1 and V is TRBV10-3; no firm D call. The CDR3 is 14 residues long. Per the germline V gene, CDR1 is ENHRY and CDR2 is SYGVKD. CDR3 DNA: TGTGGCATCAGTGAGTCGATAATGGTTTCAGAAGCTTTCTTT. Amino acid sequence: CGISESIMVSEAFF.

This clonotype was seen a handful of times. The chain uses TRBV29-1 and TRBJ2-1, with D maybe TRBD2 (5 bases). The CDR3 is 11 residues long. The ends were cut back, 3 bases at V and 6 bases at J, with 6 bases in the middle. Germline CDR1 is SQVTM and CDR2 is ANQGSEA. The CDR3 reads CSVDSANEQFF. The CDR3 DNA is TGCAGCGTTGATAGCGCCAATGAGCAGTTCTTC.

As concerns this clonotype: A much larger clone differs from this one at a single base, so this may be a read error. The chain has TRBV3-1 and TRBJ2-2; maybe TRBD2 (7 bases). The CDR3 length is 16 residues. Germline V gene lookup returns CDR1 LGHDT and CDR2 YNNKEL (reference sequence). The CDR3 region has the DNA TGTGCCAGCAGCCAAGAAGCCCGGGGGGACACCGAGGAGCTGTTTTTT. Its translation is CASSQEARGDTEELFF.

This clonotype was counted ten times or more. CDR3: CASSAQGLVTEAFF. The CDR3 DNA sequence: TGTGCCAGCAGCGCACAGGGTCTTGTCACTGAAGCTTTCTTT. The chain combines TRBV6-5 with TRBJ1-1; D may be TRBD1 (6 bases). The CDR3 is made up of 14 amino acids. Per germline, CDR1 MNHEY and CDR2 SVGAGI. Trimming took 6 bases from V and 4 from J, leaving 15 bases between them.

This clonotype was counted at least ten times. The DNA for the CDR3 is TGTGCCAGCAGCCTAGCGGTAGAGACCCAGTACTTC. This gives the protein CASSLAVETQYF. This chain links TRBV11-2 with TRBJ2-5, with 7 bases identical to TRBD2. Germline V lookup: CDR1 SGHAT, CDR2 FQNNGV. This CDR3 has 12 amino acids. The V segment lost 5 bases and the J segment 4 bases; nucleotides outside the gene matches: 1.

This clonotype appeared a few times. J is TRBJ2-2 and V is TRBV11-2; D remains unclear. Germline CDR1 SGHAT, CDR2 FQNNGV. V lost 5 bases and J 7 bases, leaving 11 bases between the germline ends. This CDR3 contains 13 residues. The CDR3 here is CASSLSLGGELFF. The CDR3 DNA sequence: TGTGCCAGCAGCCTCTCCTTGGGCGGGGAGCTGTTTTTT.

To note about this clonotype: A much more abundant neighbour one base away suggests this may be a read error. The chain recombines TRBV18 with TRBJ2-3, with D perhaps TRBD2 (5 bases). This CDR3 contains 16 residues. Per germline, CDR1 KGHSH and CDR2 LQKENI. CDR3 amino acids: CASPPPFGESTDTQYF. In DNA, the CDR3 is TGTGCCAGCCCACCACCATTTGGGGAGAGCACAGATACGCAGTATTTT.

This clonotype has ten or more counts. This chain uses TRBV7-2 with TRBJ2-1, with D unclear. V gave up 10 bases and J gave up 0 bases, with 19 bases separating them. This CDR3 has 16 residues. Per the germline V gene, CDR1 is SGHTA and CDR2 is FQGNSA. Here the CDR3 reads CATLRVTSTSYNEQFF. The CDR3 coding sequence is TGTGCCACCCTTAGGGTTACTTCCACCTCCTACAATGAGCAGTTCTTC.

In the case of this clonotype: Since a much larger clone is just one base distant, this may be a read error. V and J are TRBV6-2 or TRBV6-3 and TRBJ2-7; D gene uncertain. In germline, CDR1 is MNHEY, CDR2 SVGEGT. The CDR3 spans 15 residues. The CDR3 coding sequence is TGTACCAGCAGTTATCGTCGTGACGGGCCATACGAGCAGTACTTC. Translating it yields CTSSYRRDGPYEQYF.

This clonotype was seen repeatedly, ten times or more. The V call is TRBV20-1, the J call TRBJ1-5, with D perhaps matching TRBD1 (6 bases). CDR1 DFQATT and CDR2 SNEGSKA come from the germline V gene (reference sequence). Trimming stripped 6 bases from V and 6 bases from J, with 12 bases between. This CDR3 has 12 residues. CDR3 sequence: CSARGRGQPQHF. CDR3 DNA: TGCAGTGCCCGGGGGCGGGGTCAGCCCCAGCATTTT.

For this clonotype: A single base separates this from a much larger clone, so it may be a read error. This chain uses TRBV25-1 with TRBJ2-1; no firm D call. The germline gives CDR1 MGHDK, CDR2 SYGVNS. The CDR3 sequence is 14 residues long. The CDR3 here is CASSELVGGDEQSF. The CDR3 coding sequence is TGTGCCAGCAGTGAATTGGTAGGTGGGGATGAGCAGTCCTTC.

Comments on this clonotype: This could be a read error, since a much larger clone is one nucleotide away. The chain joins TRBV9 to TRBJ2-7; a possible D gene is TRBD2 (6 bases). The CDR3 has 15 amino acids. Germline V gene sequence: CDR1 SGDLS, CDR2 YYNGEE. CDR3 protein: CASSVADTSSYGQYF. For the CDR3, the DNA is TGTGCCAGCAGCGTAGCTGATACTAGCAGCTACGGGCAGTACTTC.

Points on this clonotype: A much larger clone differs from this one at a single base, so this may be a read error. It is unclear where the CDR3 begins or ends on the DNA, so no DNA is shown, and the CDR3 is as TCRdb lists it. The rearrangement links TRBV12-3 or TRBV12-4 to TRBJ2-6; the table's D call TRBD2 went unverified against the DNA. With termini counted, the CDR3 has 19 amino acids. CDR3: CASSFLAGSTSPGADVLTF.